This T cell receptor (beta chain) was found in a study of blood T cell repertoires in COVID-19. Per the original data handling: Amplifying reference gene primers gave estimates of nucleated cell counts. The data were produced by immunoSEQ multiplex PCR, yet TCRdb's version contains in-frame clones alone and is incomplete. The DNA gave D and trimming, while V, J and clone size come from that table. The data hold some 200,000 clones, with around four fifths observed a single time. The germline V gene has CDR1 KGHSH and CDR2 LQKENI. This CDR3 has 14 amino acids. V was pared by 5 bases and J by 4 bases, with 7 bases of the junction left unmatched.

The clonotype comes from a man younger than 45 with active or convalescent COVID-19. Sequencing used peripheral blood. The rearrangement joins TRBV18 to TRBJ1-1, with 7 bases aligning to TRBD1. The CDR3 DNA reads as TGTGCCAGCTCAAGGACAGGAGGAGGCACTGAAGCTTTCTTT. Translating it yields CASSRTGGGTEAFF.